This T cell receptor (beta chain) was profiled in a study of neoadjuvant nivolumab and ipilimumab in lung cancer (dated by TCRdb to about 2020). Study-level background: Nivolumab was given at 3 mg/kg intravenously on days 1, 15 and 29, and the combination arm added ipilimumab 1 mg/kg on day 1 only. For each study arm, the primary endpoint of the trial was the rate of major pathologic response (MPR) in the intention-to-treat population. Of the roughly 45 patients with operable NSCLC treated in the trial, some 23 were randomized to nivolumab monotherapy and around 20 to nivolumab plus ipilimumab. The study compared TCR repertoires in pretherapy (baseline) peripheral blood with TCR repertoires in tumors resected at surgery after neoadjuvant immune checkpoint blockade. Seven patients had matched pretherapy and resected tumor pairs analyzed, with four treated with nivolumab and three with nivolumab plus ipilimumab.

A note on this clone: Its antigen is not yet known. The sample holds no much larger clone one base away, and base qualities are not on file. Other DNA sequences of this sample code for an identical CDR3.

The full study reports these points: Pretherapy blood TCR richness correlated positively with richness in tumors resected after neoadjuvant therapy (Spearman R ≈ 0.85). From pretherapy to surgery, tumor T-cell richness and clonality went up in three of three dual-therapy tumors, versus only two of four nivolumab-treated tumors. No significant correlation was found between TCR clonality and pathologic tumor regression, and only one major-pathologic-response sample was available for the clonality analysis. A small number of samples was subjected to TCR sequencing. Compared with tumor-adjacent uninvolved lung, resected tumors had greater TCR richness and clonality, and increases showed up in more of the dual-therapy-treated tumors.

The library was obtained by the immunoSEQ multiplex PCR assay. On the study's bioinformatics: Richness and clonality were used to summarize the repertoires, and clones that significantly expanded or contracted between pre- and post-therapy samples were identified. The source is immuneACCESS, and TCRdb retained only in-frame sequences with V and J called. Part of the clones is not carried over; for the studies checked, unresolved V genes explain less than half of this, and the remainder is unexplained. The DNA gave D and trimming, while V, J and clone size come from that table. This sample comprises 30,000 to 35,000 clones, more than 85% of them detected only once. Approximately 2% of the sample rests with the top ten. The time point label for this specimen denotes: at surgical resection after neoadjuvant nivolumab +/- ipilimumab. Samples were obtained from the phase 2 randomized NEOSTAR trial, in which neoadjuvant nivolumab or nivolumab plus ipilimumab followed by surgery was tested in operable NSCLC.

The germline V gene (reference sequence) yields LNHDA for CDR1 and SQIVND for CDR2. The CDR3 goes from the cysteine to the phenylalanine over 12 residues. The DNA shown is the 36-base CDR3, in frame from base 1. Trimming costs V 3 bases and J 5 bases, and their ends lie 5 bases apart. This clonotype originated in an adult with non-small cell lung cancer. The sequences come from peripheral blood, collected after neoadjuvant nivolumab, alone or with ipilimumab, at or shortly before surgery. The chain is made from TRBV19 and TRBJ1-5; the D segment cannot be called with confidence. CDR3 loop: CASSISDQPQHF. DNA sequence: TGTGCCAGTAGTATTTCGGATCAGCCCCAGCATTTT.